These 21 T cell receptor beta chains were sequenced from one sample in a study of cytomegalovirus exposure and HLA in healthy donors. Both 60 Vbeta primers and 13 Jbeta primers went into the PCR. Assay used: immunoSEQ multiplex PCR; TCRdb lists only in-frame clones, some missing. This table holds some 100,000 clones, 70% to 80% found once. Sequencing was done on a sample of PBMCs. These receptors originate from a woman aged 45-65 years in good health and CMV-seropositive.

This clone turned up a few times. This chain uses TRBV6-6 with TRBJ2-3, with 7 bases lining up with TRBD2. The J segment lost 1 base and the V segment lost 0 bases, leaving 4 bases of the junction unmatched. The CDR3 is made up of 16 amino acids. The germline gives CDR1 MNHNY, CDR2 SVGAGI (reference sequence). CDR3 DNA: TGTGCCAGCAGTTACTCAGGGGCGGGGGGCACAGATACGCAGTATTTT. Translated, it gives CASSYSGAGGTDTQYF.

The chain combines TRBV5-6 with TRBJ1-2, with D unresolved. The CDR3 is made up of 11 amino acids. Looked up from germline, CDR1 is SGHDT and CDR2 is YYEEEE. Trimming removed 2 bases from V and 9 bases from J, with 8 bases in between. The CDR3 DNA reads as TGTGCCAGCAGCTTCCTACAGAGCTACACCTTC. It yields the protein CASSFLQSYTF.

This chain uses TRBV4-3 with TRBJ2-5; maybe TRBD1 (5 bases). The V gene's germline CDR1 is LGHNA and CDR2 YSLEER. The ends were cut back, 4 bases at V and 1 base at J, with 19 bases in the middle. The CDR3 runs to 17 residues. The CDR3: CASSLRGRTNGQETQYF. DNA of the CDR3: TGCGCCAGCAGCCTAAGGGGCCGAACTAACGGCCAAGAGACCCAGTACTTC.

This clone was observed a few times. The V gene is TRBV4-3, the J gene TRBJ2-3, with TRBD2 as a possible D gene (5 bases). The V and J ends lost 1 base and 5 bases respectively, with 10 bases between them. The germline V gene has CDR1 LGHNA and CDR2 YSLEER. The CDR3 totals 14 residues. The CDR3 reads CASSQGRFIDTQYF. The CDR3 coding sequence is TGCGCCAGCAGCCAAGGGAGGTTCATAGATACGCAGTATTTT.

This clone has only one observation. In DNA form, the CDR3 reads TGTGCCAGCAGCCCCGGGTCTCCTGGGGCCAACGTCCTGACTTTC. Amino acid sequence: CASSPGSPGANVLTF. The gene calls are TRBV6-5 and TRBJ2-6; no clear D gene. The CDR3 runs 15 residues. With 6 bases removed from V and 2 bases from J, the gap between germline ends came to 11 bases. Germline V CDR1 and CDR2: MNHEY, SVGAGI.

The table lists this clone with a few counts. This chain connects TRBV2 to TRBJ1-5, with a possible D match to TRBD1 (5 bases). The CDR3 spans 13 residues. V dropped 5 bases and J dropped 4 bases, with 9 bases sitting between them. Germline assignment: CDR1 SNHLY and CDR2 FYNNEI. CDR3 bases: TGTGCCAGCAGTTGGGGGGGGAATCAGCCCCAGCATTTT. Encoded protein: CASSWGGNQPQHF.

This clone was picked up one time. The genes are TRBV5-4 and TRBJ1-6; D may be TRBD1 (6 bases). Looked up from germline, CDR1 is SGHNT and CDR2 is YYREEE (reference sequence). The CDR3 extends over 14 amino acids. Trimming removed 2 bases at V and 6 bases at J, with 9 bases between. The CDR3 DNA sequence: TGTGCCAGCAGCTTTGGACAGTCTAATTCACCCCTCCACTTT. It codes for CASSFGQSNSPLHF.

The J gene is TRBJ1-3, the V gene TRBV4-3; D ambiguous. Germline CDR1 LGHNA, CDR2 YSLEER. V was clipped by 1 base and J by 4 bases, with 5 bases between them. The CDR3 contains 13 residues. CDR3 in amino acids: CASSQVPGNTIYF. The CDR3, as DNA: TGCGCCAGCAGCCAAGTCCCAGGAAACACCATATATTTT.

This clone was recorded once. The gene calls are TRBV7-8 and TRBJ2-7; the match to TRBD2 covers 7 bases. CDR1 and CDR2 from the germline V gene are SGHVS and FQNEAQ. V trimming: 1 base; J trimming: 7 bases; junction bases outside the gene matches: 10. There are 15 residues in the CDR3. DNA for the CDR3: TGTGCCAGCAGCTTAGGATCCGGGGGGTACGTAGAGCAGTACTTC. It encodes CASSLGSGGYVEQYF.

This chain links TRBV28 with TRBJ2-7; TRBD1 agrees at 10 bases. The V gene's germline CDR1 is MDHEN and CDR2 SYDVKM. The CDR3 loop spans 14 amino acids. J gave up 1 base and V 7 bases, and 4 bases lay outside the gene matches. In DNA, the CDR3 is TGTGCCAGCACCCCGGGACAGGGGTCCTACGAGCAGTACTTC. It translates to CASTPGQGSYEQYF.

The rearrangement uses TRBV5-1 and TRBJ1-4, with a tentative D call TRBD1 (5 bases). Germline values: CDR1 SGHRS, CDR2 YFSETQ. This CDR3 has 16 residues. Between the trimmed V and J ends, which lost 7 bases and 3 bases, there was a span of 19 bases. CDR3 in amino acids: CASCLLGQGSNEKLFF. Here the CDR3 DNA reads TGCGCCAGCTGCCTATTGGGGCAAGGATCTAATGAAAAACTGTTTTTT.

V is TRBV7-2 and J is TRBJ2-1; TRBD2 aligns across 12 bases. CDR1 is SGHTA and CDR2 is FQGNSA in the germline V gene. The J segment lost 9 bases and the V segment lost 7 bases, leaving 7 bases of the junction unmatched. The length of the CDR3 is 14 residues. The CDR3 sequence: CASTATSGSGEQFF. The CDR3 DNA follows: TGTGCCAGCACCGCGACTAGCGGGAGCGGTGAGCAGTTCTTC.

The chain employs TRBV11-2 and TRBJ1-2; TRBD1 might be the D (5 bases). V was trimmed by 6 bases and J by 6 bases, leaving 14 bases between them. This CDR3 spans 13 amino acids. From germline, CDR1 is SGHAT and CDR2 FQNNGV. This CDR3 reads CASSSGGGDGYTF. DNA of the CDR3: TGTGCCAGCAGTTCGGGTGGGGGGGATGGCTACACCTTC.

The chain carries TRBV9 and TRBJ1-2; TRBD1 might be the D (6 bases). V was shortened by 3 bases and J by 2 bases, with 17 bases between the two germline ends. CDR1 SGDLS and CDR2 YYNGEE come from the germline V gene. The CDR3 loop spans 16 amino acids. The CDR3 coding sequence is TGTGCCAGCAGCGCCAGTAGACCCACAGGGAACTATGGCTACACCTTC. Protein sequence: CASSASRPTGNYGYTF.

This chain links TRBV5-4 with TRBJ1-4, with 7 bases aligning to TRBD1. The CDR3 is made up of 15 amino acids. The junction had 6 bases not matched to a gene; V was cut back by 0 bases and J by 7 bases. The germline V gene has CDR1 SGHNT and CDR2 YYREEE (reference sequence). CDR3 sequence: CASSLETGMGEKLFF. The CDR3 bases are TGTGCCAGCAGCTTGGAGACAGGGATGGGTGAAAAACTGTTTTTT.

V and J are TRBV5-6 and TRBJ2-5, with 7 nucleotides matching TRBD1. V trimming: 1 base; J trimming: 1 base; junction bases outside the gene matches: 7. CDR3 length: 16 residues. Germline CDR1 SGHDT, CDR2 YYEEEE. Written as DNA, the CDR3 is TGTGCCAGCAGCTTGAAGACAGGGACCCTCCAAGAGACCCAGTACTTC. Amino acids: CASSLKTGTLQETQYF.

The CDR3 loop reads CSASTNTEAFF. The CDR3 DNA follows: TGCAGTGCTAGTACTAACACTGAAGCTTTCTTT. This rearrangement joins TRBV20-1 to TRBJ1-1, with D hard to call. Trimming took 3 bases from V and 2 from J, leaving 4 bases between them. This CDR3 contains 11 residues. Germline CDR1 is DFQATT and CDR2 is SNEGSKA (reference sequence).

V usage is TRBV28 and J usage is TRBJ2-7; D might be TRBD1 (5 bases). Trimming pared 6 bases from V and 5 bases from J, leaving 11 bases between. Germline V lookup: CDR1 MDHEN, CDR2 SYDVKM. The CDR3 is 12 residues long. CDR3 DNA: TGTGCCAGCAGATCGACAGTCGACGAGCAGTACTTC. Its protein is CASRSTVDEQYF.

The table lists this clone with a few counts. The genes are TRBV6-1 and TRBJ2-6, with TRBD1 as a possible D gene (6 bases). Germline values: CDR1 MNHNS, CDR2 SASEGT. There are 15 residues in the CDR3. V gave up 2 bases and J gave up 1 base, with 6 bases separating them. CDR3 nucleotides: TGTGCCAGCAGTGAACAGGGGTCTGGGGCCAACGTCCTGACTTTC. Encoded protein: CASSEQGSGANVLTF.

This clone was seen only a few times. The V call is TRBV7-8, the J call TRBJ2-1; D perhaps matches TRBD1 (6 bases). Trimming took off 5 bases at V and 0 bases at J, with 11 bases between the two ends. Germline V gene data show CDR1 as SGHVS and CDR2 as FQNEAQ. The CDR3 runs 15 residues. CDR3 nucleotide sequence: TGTGCCAGCAGCCTCCGGGACATCTCCTACAATGAGCAGTTCTTC. This gives the protein CASSLRDISYNEQFF.

The rearrangement uses TRBV11-3 and TRBJ1-1; TRBD1 is a possible D gene (6 bases). Trimming took off 1 base at V and 4 bases at J, with 10 bases between the two ends. Germline V lookup: CDR1 SGHNT, CDR2 YENEEA. The CDR3 runs 14 residues. CDR3 nucleotide sequence: TGTGCCAGCAGCTTAGGCAGGGGTAGCACTGAAGCTTTCTTT. It specifies CASSLGRGSTEAFF.